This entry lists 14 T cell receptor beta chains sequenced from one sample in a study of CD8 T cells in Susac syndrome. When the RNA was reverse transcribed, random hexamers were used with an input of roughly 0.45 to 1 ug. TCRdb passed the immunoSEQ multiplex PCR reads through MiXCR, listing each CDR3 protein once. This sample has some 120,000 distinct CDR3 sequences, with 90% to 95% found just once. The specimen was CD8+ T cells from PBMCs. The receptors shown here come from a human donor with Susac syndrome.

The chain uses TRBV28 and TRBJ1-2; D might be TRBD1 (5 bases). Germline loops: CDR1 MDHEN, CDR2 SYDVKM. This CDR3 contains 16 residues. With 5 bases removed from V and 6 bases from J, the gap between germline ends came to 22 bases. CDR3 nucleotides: TGTGCCAGCAGTCCCATCCGGGGCCCTGAAGAAGATGGCTACACCTTC. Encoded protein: CASSPIRGPEEDGYTF.

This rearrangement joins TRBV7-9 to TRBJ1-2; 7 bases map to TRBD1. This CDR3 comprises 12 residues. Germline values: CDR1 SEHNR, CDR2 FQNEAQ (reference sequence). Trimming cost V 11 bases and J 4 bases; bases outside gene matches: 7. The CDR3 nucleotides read TGTGCCGCCGGACAGGACTCCTATGGCTACACCTTC. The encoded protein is CAAGQDSYGYTF. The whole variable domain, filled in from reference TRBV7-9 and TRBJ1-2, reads DTGVSQNPRHKITKRGQNVTFRCDPISEHNRLYWYRQTLGQGPEFLTYFQNEAQLEKSRLLSDRFSAERPKGSFSTLEIQRTEQGDSAMYLCAAGQDSYGYTFGSGTRLTVV.

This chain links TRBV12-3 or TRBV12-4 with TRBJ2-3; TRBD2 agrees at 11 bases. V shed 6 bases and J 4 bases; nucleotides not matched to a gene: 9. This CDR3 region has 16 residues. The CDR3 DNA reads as TGTGCCAGCAGCCAGACTAGCGGGAAGTGGTCAGATACGCAGTATTTT. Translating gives CASSQTSGKWSDTQYF.

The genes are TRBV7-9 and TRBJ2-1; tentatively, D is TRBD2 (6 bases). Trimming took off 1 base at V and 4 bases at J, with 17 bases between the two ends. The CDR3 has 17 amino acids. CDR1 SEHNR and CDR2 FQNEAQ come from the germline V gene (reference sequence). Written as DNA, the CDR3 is TGTGCCAGCAGCTTAGGCGGGCCCAGGAGCGGGTACAATGAGCAGTTCTTC. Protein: CASSLGGPRSGYNEQFF.

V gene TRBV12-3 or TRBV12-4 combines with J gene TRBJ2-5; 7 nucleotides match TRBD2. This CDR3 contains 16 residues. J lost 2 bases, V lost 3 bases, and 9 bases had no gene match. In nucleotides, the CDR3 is TGTGCCAGCAGTTTTCAGGCTAGCGGCTATCAAGAGACCCAGTACTTC. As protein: CASSFQASGYQETQYF.

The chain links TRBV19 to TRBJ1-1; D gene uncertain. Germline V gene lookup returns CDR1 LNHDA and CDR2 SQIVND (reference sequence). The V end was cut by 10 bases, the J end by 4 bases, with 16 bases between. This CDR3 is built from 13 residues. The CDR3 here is CATTPFGVTEAFF. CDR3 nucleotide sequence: TGTGCCACCACCCCCTTCGGGGTCACTGAAGCTTTCTTT.

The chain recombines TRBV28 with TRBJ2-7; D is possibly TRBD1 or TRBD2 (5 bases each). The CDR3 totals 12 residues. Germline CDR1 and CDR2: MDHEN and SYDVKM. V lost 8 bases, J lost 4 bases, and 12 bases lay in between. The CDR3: CASGGQGYEQYF. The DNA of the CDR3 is TGTGCCAGCGGAGGACAAGGGTACGAGCAGTACTTC.

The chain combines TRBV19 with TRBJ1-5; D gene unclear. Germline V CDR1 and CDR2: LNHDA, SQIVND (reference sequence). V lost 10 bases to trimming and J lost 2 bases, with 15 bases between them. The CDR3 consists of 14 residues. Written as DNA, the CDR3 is TGTGCCACCACGACGGGGTGGGGCAATCAGCCCCAGCATTTT. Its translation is CATTTGWGNQPQHF.

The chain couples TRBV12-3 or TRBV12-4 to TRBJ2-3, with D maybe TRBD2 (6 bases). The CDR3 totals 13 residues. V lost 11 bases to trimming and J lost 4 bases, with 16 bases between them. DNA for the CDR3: TGTGCCGGAGGGACGGGGGTATCAGATACGCAGTATTTT. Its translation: CAGGTGVSDTQYF.

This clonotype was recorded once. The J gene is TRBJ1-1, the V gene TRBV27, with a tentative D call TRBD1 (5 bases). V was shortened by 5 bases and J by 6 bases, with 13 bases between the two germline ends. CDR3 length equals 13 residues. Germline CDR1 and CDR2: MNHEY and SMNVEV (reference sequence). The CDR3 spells CASSPVQGAEAFF. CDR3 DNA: TGTGCCAGCAGTCCAGTCCAGGGCGCTGAAGCTTTCTTT.

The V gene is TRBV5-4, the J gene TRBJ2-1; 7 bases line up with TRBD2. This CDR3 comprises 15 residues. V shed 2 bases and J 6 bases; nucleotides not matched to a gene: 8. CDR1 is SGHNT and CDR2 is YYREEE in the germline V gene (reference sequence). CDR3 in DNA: TGTGCCAGCAGCTTCACTAGCGACCTCGTCAATGAGCAGTTCTTC. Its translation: CASSFTSDLVNEQFF.

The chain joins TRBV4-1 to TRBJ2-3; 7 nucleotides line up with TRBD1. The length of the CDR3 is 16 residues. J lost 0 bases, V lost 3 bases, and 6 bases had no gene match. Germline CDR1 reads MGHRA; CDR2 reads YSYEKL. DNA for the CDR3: TGCGCCAGCAGCCAGATCGAGGGGGCAAGCACAGATACGCAGTATTTT. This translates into CASSQIEGASTDTQYF.

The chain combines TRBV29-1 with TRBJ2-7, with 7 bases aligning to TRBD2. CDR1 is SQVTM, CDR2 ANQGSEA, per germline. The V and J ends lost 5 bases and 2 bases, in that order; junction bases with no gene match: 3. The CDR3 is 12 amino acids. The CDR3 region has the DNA TGCAGCGTTCGGGGAGGGGCCTACGAGCAGTACTTC. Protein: CSVRGGAYEQYF.

CDR3 in amino acids: CASSYSSGSYEQYF. CDR3 in DNA: TGTGCCAGCAGTTACTCTAGCGGGAGCTACGAGCAGTACTTC. V usage is TRBV6-2 or TRBV6-3 and J usage is TRBJ2-7; 9 bases fit TRBD2. The germline V gene encodes CDR1 MNHEY and CDR2 SVGEGT. The CDR3 has 14 amino acids. V lost 0 bases to trimming and J lost 3 bases; unmatched junction nucleotides: 0.